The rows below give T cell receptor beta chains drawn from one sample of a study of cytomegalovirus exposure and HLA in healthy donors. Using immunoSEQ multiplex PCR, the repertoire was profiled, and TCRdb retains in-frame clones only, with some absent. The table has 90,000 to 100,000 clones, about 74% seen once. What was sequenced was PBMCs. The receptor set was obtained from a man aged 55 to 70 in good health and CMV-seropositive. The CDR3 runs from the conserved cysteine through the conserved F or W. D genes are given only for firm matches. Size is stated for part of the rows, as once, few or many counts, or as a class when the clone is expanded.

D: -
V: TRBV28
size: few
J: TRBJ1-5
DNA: TGTGCCAGCAGTTTAGGGACTGGCAATCAGCCCCAGCATTTT
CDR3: CASSLGTGNQPQHF

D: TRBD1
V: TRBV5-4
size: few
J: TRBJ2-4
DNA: TGTGCCAGCAGCTCACCGGGACAGGGAAACATTCAGTACTTC
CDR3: CASSSPGQGNIQYF

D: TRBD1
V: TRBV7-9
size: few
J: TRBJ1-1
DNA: TGTGCCAGCAGCCCTCGGACAGGGGTGAACACTGAAGCTTTCTTT
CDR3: CASSPRTGVNTEAFF

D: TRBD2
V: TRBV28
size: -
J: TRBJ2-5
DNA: TGTGCCAGCAGTTTAGGAGGGAGACTAGCGGAGACCCAGTACTTC
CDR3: CASSLGGRLAETQYF

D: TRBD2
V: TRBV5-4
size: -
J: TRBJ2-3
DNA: TGTGCCAGCAGCTTGGAACTAGCGGGGGCCACGGATACGCAGTATTTT
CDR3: CASSLELAGATDTQYF

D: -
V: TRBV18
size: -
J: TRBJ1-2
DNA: TGTGCCAGCTCACCGTCGCTTAGTAGTGCGGGAGGTGGCTACACCTTC
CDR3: CASSPSLSSAGGGYTF

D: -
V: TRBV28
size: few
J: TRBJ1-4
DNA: TGTGCCAGCAGTTTAAAGGGGCAGAATGAAAAACTGTTTTTT
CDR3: CASSLKGQNEKLFF

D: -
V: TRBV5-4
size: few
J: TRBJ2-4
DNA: TGTGCCAGCAGCTTGGCTGCGGGGGCCAGTGACATTCAGTACTTC
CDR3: CASSLAAGASDIQYF

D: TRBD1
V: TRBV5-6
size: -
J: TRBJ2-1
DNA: TGTGCCAGCAGCCTCACCCCAGACAGGGGAAGCTCCTACAATGAGCAGTTCTTC
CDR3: CASSLTPDRGSSYNEQFF

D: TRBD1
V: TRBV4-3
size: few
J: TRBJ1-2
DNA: TGCGCCAGCAGCCACCTTACAGGGGGCGGATATGGCTACACCTTC
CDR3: CASSHLTGGGYGYTF

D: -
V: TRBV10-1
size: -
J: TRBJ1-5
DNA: TGCGCCAGCAGTGAACGACGGGGACAGCCCCAGCATTTT
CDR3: CASSERRGQPQHF

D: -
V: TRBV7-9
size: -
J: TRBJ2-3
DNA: TGTGCCAGCAGCCGTGGACTCACAGATACGCAGTATTTT
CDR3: CASSRGLTDTQYF

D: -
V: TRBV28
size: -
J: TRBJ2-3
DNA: TGTGCCAGCAGTTTAAGGAGTCGTGGCGCAGATACGCAATATTTT
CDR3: CASSLRSRGADTQYF

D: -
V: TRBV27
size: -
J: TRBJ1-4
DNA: TGTGCCAGCAGTTTAGGGGGACACGGGAAACTGTTTTTT
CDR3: CASSLGGHGKLFF

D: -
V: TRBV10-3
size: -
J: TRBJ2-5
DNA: TGTGCCATCAGTGATATGGGGCGCGGAGAGACCCAGTACTTC
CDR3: CAISDMGRGETQYF

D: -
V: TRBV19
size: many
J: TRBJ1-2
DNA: TGTGCCAGTAGTCGGCGGGGGTATGGCTACACCTTC
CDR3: CASSRRGYGYTF

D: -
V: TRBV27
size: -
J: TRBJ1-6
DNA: TGTGCCAGCAGTACCAGTGGGGGGGATTCACCCCTCCACTTT
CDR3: CASSTSGGDSPLHF

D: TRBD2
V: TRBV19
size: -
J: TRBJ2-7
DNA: TGTGCCAGTAAGAGGGAGGGCGGAATTACCTACGAGCAGTACTTC
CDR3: CASKREGGITYEQYF

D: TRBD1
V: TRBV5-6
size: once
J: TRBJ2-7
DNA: TGTGCCAGCAGCCTACAGGGGGCCTATTCCTACGAGCAGTACTTC
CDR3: CASSLQGAYSYEQYF

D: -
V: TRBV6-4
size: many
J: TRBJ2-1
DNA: TGTGCCAGCAGTGAATCACAGTCGGGAGACTACAATGAGCAGTTCTTC
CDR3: CASSESQSGDYNEQFF

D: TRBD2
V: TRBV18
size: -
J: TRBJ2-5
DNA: TGTGCCAGCTCACCAGCTAGCGGGGGGTCCAGGGAGACCCAGTACTTC
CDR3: CASSPASGGSRETQYF

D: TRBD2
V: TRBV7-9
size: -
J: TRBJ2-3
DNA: TGTGCCAGCAGCGGCGAACTAGCGGGGTCCTATAGCACAGATACGCAGTATTTT
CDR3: CASSGELAGSYSTDTQYF

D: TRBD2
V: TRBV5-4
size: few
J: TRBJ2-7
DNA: TGTGCCAGCAGCTTAGGCGGCGGGGGGAGGGACGAGCAGTACTTC
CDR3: CASSLGGGGRDEQYF

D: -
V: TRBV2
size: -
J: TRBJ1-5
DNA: TGTGCCAGCAGCGGGGAGGCCAATCAGCCCCAGCATTTT
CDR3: CASSGEANQPQHF

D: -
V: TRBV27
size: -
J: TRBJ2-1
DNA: TGTGCCAGCAGTCCGGGCAGGGGCAAGAGAGATGAGCAGTTCTTC
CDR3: CASSPGRGKRDEQFF

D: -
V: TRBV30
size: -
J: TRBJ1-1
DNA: TGTGCCTGGAGTGTAGGACTGATGATGAACACTGAAGCTTTCTTT
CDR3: CAWSVGLMMNTEAFF

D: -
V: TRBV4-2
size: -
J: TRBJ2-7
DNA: TGTGCCAGCAGCCAAGATCGAGGGGGTCAAGAGCAGTACTTC
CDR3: CASSQDRGGQEQYF

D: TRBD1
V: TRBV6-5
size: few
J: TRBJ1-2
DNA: TGTGCCAGCAGTTACTCGGGGGACAGGCGCTATGGCTACACCTTC
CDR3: CASSYSGDRRYGYTF

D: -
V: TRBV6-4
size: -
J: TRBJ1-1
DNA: TGTGCCAGCACTAGCGCCAGGAGGGTGGGGGTCACTGAAGCTTTCTTT
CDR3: CASTSARRVGVTEAFF

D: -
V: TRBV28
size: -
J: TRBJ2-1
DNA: TGTGCCAGTTTCAGGGCAGGATTGTTCTTC
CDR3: CASFRAGLFF

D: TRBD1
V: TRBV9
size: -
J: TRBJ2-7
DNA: TGTGCCAGCAGCGTACTAGACAGGGCCGATGAGCAGTACTTC
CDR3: CASSVLDRADEQYF

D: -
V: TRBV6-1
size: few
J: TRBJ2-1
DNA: TGTGCCAGCAGGACGAGGACAGTTTACAATGAGCAGTTCTTC
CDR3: CASRTRTVYNEQFF

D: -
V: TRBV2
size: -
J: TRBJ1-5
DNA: TGTGCCAGCAGTGATCCCGAGGAGGGCTGGCAGCCCCAGCATTTT
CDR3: CASSDPEEGWQPQHF

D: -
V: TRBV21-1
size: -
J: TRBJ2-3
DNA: TGTGCCAGCAGCAAAGCTCAGCGGGGTAGCACAGATACGCAGTATTTT
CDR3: CASSKAQRGSTDTQYF

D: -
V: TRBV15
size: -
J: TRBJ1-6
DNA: TGTGCCACCAGCAGGGGGAGGCGAGGTGCTAGCTCCTATAATTCACCCCTCCACTTT
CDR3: CATSRGRRGASSYNSPLHF

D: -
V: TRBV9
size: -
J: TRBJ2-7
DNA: TGTGCCAGCAGCGTAGCCGCAGGGGTCTCCTACGAGCAGTACTTC
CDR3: CASSVAAGVSYEQYF

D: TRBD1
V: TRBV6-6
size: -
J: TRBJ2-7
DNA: TGTGCCAGCAAGATTAGGCAGGGGGTGGGGTACGAGCAGTACTTC
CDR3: CASKIRQGVGYEQYF

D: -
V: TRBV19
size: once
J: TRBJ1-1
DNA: TGTGCCAGTAGTACAGGGGCTTCGAACACTGAAGCTTTCTTT
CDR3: CASSTGASNTEAFF

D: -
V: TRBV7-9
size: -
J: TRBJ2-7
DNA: TGTGCCAGCAGCGCCAGGGGCGAGCAGTACTTC
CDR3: CASSARGEQYF

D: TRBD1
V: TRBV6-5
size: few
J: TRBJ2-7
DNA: TGTGCCAGCAGTTACGCCGGACAGGGAATCAACGAGCAGTACTTC
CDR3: CASSYAGQGINEQYF

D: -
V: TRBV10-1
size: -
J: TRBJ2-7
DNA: TGCGCCAGCAGTGAGATTGTGGCAGTAGAGCAGTACTTC
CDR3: CASSEIVAVEQYF

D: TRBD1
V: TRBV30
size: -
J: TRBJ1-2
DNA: TGTGCCTGGAGGCAACAGGGGACCTACGTCTATGGCTACACCTTC
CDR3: CAWRQQGTYVYGYTF

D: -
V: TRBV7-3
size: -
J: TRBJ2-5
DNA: TGTGCCAGCAGCCGATCAGGGGAAGAGACCCAGTACTTC
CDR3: CASSRSGEETQYF

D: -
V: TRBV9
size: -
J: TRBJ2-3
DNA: TGTGCCAGCAGCGTAGCGCCTACCAGCACAGATACGCAGTATTTT
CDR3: CASSVAPTSTDTQYF

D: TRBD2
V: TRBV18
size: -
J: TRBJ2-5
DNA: TGTGCCAGCTCAACTTTAGCGGGGCAAGAGACCCAGTACTTC
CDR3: CASSTLAGQETQYF

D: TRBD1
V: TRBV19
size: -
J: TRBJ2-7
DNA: TGTGCCAGTAGTGAAACTCGACAGGGATACGAGCAGTACTTC
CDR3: CASSETRQGYEQYF

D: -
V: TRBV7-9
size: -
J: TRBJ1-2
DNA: TGTGCCAGCAGCTTAGGATCCGAATCCGGTTGCTTC
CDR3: CASSLGSESGCF

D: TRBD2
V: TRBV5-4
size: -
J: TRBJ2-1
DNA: TGTGCCAGCAGCGCAGGACATAGCGGGCCATACAATGAGCAGTTCTTC
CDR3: CASSAGHSGPYNEQFF

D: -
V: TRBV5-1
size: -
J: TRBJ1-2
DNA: TGCGCCAGCAGCTTGGCAGGGAACTATGGCTACACCTTC
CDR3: CASSLAGNYGYTF

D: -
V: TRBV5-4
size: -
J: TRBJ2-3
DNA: TGTGCCAGCAGCTTGGACGAGTCTACGCAGTATTTT
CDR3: CASSLDESTQYF

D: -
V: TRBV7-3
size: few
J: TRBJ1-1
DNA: TGTGCCAGCAGCCGACTCATGAACACTGAAGCTTTCTTT
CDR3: CASSRLMNTEAFF

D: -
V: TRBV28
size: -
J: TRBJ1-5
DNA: TGTGCCAGCAGCGAATACAGGGCCCAGCATTTT
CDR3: CASSEYRAQHF

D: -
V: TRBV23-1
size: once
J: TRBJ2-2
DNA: TGCGCCAGCAGTCAAAAACACCATGAAACGAACACCGGGGAGCTGTTTTTT
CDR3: CASSQKHHETNTGELFF

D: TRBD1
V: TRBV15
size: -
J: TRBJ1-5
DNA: TGTGCCACCAGCAGGGAACAGGGGGCTAGTCAGCCCCAGCATTTT
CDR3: CATSREQGASQPQHF

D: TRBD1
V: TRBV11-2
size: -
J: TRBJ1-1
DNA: TGTGCCAGCAGCTTAGCCCTAGGGGGCGAGGGCACTGAAGCTTTCTTT
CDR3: CASSLALGGEGTEAFF